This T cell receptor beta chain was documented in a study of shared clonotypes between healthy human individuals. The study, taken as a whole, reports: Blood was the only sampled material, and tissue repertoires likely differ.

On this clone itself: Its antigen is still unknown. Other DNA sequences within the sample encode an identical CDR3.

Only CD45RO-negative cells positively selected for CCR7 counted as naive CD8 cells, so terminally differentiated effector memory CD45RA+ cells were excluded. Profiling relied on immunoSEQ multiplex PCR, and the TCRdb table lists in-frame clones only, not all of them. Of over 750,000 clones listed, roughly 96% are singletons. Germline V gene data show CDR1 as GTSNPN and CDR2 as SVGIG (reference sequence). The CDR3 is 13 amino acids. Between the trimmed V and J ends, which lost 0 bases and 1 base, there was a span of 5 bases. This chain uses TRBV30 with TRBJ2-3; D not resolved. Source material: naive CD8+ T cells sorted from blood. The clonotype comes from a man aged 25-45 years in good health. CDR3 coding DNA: TGTGCCTGGAGTGTAGTAGGCACAGATACGCAGTATTTT. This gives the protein CAWSVVGTDTQYF.